The clone carrying this T cell receptor beta chain showed up just a few times. This CDR3 is 16 amino acids long. Germline CDR1 is SGHDT and CDR2 is YYEEEE. V lost 1 base, J lost 3 bases, and 7 bases stayed unmatched. The data belong to a study of blood T cell repertoires in COVID-19. Looking at the study overall: Sites in the United States, Italy and Spain provided acute and convalescent COVID-19 samples. The cDNA or gDNA used as material had been derived from T cells, B-cell-depleted T cells, or PBMCs.

The repertoire was sequenced with immunoSEQ multiplex PCR; TCRdb's copy has only in-frame clones and lacks some. The sample has roughly 290,000 clones, around 89% seen once. Sequenced sample: PBMCs or T cells enriched from blood (not recorded which). V is TRBV5-6 and J is TRBJ2-5; 9 bases are shared with TRBD2. The TCR comes from a woman younger than 35 with acute COVID-19. CDR3 coding DNA: TGTGCCAGCAGCTTGCAGACTAGCGGTTCTAAAGAGACCCAGTACTTC. It translates to CASSLQTSGSKETQYF.